This passage covers 28 T cell receptor beta chains from one sample sequenced in a study of CD8+ T cells in alopecia areata. It was cDNA, reverse transcribed from extracted RNA, that served as the sequencing template. The table came from immunoSEQ multiplex PCR; TCRdb's copy has only in-frame clones and leaves some out. The repertoire consists of approximately 120,000 clones, with roughly 50% occurring once and the leading ten covering 8% to 11%. The material sequenced was NKG2D-low CD8+ T cells sorted from blood. The receptor source for this set is a human donor with alopecia areata.

CDR3 loop: CAWNIQGGRSPLHF. The CDR3 DNA follows: TGTGCCTGGAATATACAGGGGGGCCGATCACCCCTCCACTTT. The chain links TRBV30 to TRBJ1-6, with 8 bases aligning to TRBD1. The CDR3 runs 14 residues. V dropped 4 bases and J dropped 10; count of bases not matched to a gene: 9. The germline V gene encodes CDR1 GTSNPN and CDR2 SVGIG (reference sequence).

The CDR3 is CASNPGQGGDTQYF. In nucleotides, the CDR3 is TGTGCCAGCAACCCGGGACAGGGCGGAGATACGCAGTATTTT. The J gene is TRBJ2-3, the V gene TRBV2; 9 nucleotides agree with TRBD1. The CDR3 runs to 14 residues. V lost 7 bases to trimming and J lost 5 bases; unmatched junction nucleotides: 7. Looked up from germline, CDR1 is SNHLY and CDR2 is FYNNEI.

The rearrangement uses TRBV27 and TRBJ2-3, with 9 bases identical to TRBD2. Germline-derived CDR1 and CDR2 are MNHEY and SMNVEV (reference sequence). Trimming at V came to 7 bases and at J to 5 bases, leaving 4 bases not matched to a gene. This CDR3 region has 13 residues. The CDR3: CASMAGGGDTQYF. The DNA for the CDR3 is TGTGCCAGCATGGCGGGAGGGGGAGATACGCAGTATTTT.

This clone was counted only a few times. This chain joins TRBV29-1 and TRBJ2-3, with D maybe TRBD2 (6 bases). Between the trimmed V and J ends, which lost 5 bases and 2 bases, there was a span of 14 bases. Germline CDR1 is SQVTM and CDR2 is ANQGSEA. The CDR3 contains 14 residues. CDR3 loop: CSVFLAEPTDTQYF. Here the CDR3 DNA reads TGCAGCGTTTTCTTAGCGGAACCCACAGATACGCAGTATTTT.

This chain uses TRBV6-5 with TRBJ2-4; no clear D gene. The germline V gene encodes CDR1 MNHEY and CDR2 SVGAGI. V was pared by 2 bases and J by 8 bases, with 4 bases between. The CDR3 is 11 residues long. The DNA for the CDR3 is TGTGCCAGCAGTTACGGGGACATTCAGTACTTC. Residues: CASSYGDIQYF.

The table lists this clone with a few counts. The chain couples TRBV29-1 to TRBJ2-3, with a possible D match to TRBD2 (6 bases). Between the trimmed V and J ends, which lost 4 bases and 4 bases, there was a span of 15 bases. The CDR3 runs 14 residues. CDR1 is SQVTM, CDR2 ANQGSEA, per germline. Written as DNA, the CDR3 is TGCAGCGTTGGGAGGGGAGAGGCTGCAGATACGCAGTATTTT. Translating gives CSVGRGEAADTQYF.

The chain is built from TRBV6-6 and TRBJ1-6; D unclear. Per germline, CDR1 MNHNY and CDR2 SVGAGI (reference sequence). The CDR3 loop spans 13 amino acids. V was clipped by 2 bases and J by 6 bases, with 5 bases between them. The CDR3 DNA reads TGTGCCAGCAGTTACAACAGTAATTCACCCCTCCACTTT. As protein: CASSYNSNSPLHF.

The genes are TRBV27 and TRBJ2-3; D gene unclear. In germline, CDR1 is MNHEY, CDR2 SMNVEV (reference sequence). This CDR3 has 13 amino acids. Trimming removed 8 bases at V and 6 bases at J, with 15 bases between. This chain's CDR3 is CASGPLEADTQYF. In DNA, the CDR3 is TGTGCCAGCGGACCCCTCGAAGCGGATACGCAGTATTTT.

This clone has more than one count but fewer than ten. V usage is TRBV5-1 and J usage is TRBJ2-7; D tentatively fits TRBD1 or TRBD2 (5 bases each). V shed 3 bases and J shed 4 bases, with 8 bases lying between them. CDR1 and CDR2 from the germline V gene are SGHRS and YFSETQ. The CDR3 has 12 residues. CDR3 sequence (DNA): TGCGCCAGCAGCTGGGACGATTACGAGCAGTACTTC. Protein: CASSWDDYEQYF.

This chain connects TRBV27 to TRBJ2-2; unclear D gene. V was cut by 6 bases and J by 0 bases, with 5 bases left in between. The CDR3 length is 13 residues. Germline CDR1 is MNHEY and CDR2 is SMNVEV (reference sequence). The CDR3 DNA reads TGTGCCAGCAGCACAGCGAACACCGGGGAGCTGTTTTTT. As protein: CASSTANTGELFF.

This clone was counted between two and nine times. The chain joins TRBV29-1 to TRBJ2-3; D ambiguous. This CDR3 is 13 amino acids long. Germline V gives CDR1 SQVTM, CDR2 ANQGSEA. The V end lost 3 bases, the J end lost 4 bases, and 11 bases lay between the germline ends. The CDR3 spells CSVDSGHADTQYF. CDR3 in DNA: TGCAGCGTTGATTCCGGTCACGCAGATACGCAGTATTTT.

This clone was counted between two and nine times. The chain combines TRBV29-1 with TRBJ2-7, with TRBD2 identical over 11 bases. The V gene's germline CDR1 is SQVTM and CDR2 ANQGSEA. The V segment lost 7 bases and the J segment 3 bases; nucleotides outside the gene matches: 2. CDR3 length: 12 amino acids. In DNA, the CDR3 is TGCAGCGGACTAGCGGGAAACTACGAGCAGTACTTC. This encodes CSGLAGNYEQYF.

This clone was found a few times. CDR3 DNA: TGCAGCGTTAGGGACAGTGGTTCCTACGAGCAGTACTTC. It specifies CSVRDSGSYEQYF. V gene TRBV29-1 combines with J gene TRBJ2-7; 7 bases agree with TRBD1. This CDR3 has 13 amino acids. CDR1 SQVTM and CDR2 ANQGSEA come from the germline V gene. The trim removed 5 bases at V and 1 base at J, leaving 5 bases unmatched.

This clone was counted between two and nine times. The chain is built from TRBV6-1 and TRBJ2-3, with D perhaps TRBD2 (5 bases). The CDR3 extends over 16 amino acids. Germline V gives CDR1 MNHNS, CDR2 SASEGT. V lost 3 bases to trimming and J lost 0 bases, with 13 bases between them. The CDR3, as DNA: TGTGCCAGCAGTGACCGGGAACCCTCTAGCACAGATACGCAGTATTTT. Its translation: CASSDREPSSTDTQYF.

The chain uses TRBV30 and TRBJ2-1; D is unresolved. This CDR3 region has 11 residues. V lost 0 bases and J lost 9, with 6 bases in between. Germline assignment: CDR1 GTSNPN and CDR2 SVGIG (reference sequence). CDR3 DNA sequence: TGTGCCTGGAGTGTACGCGCTGAGCAGTTCTTC. This sequence encodes CAWSVRAEQFF.

This clone was observed a few times. The chain is built from TRBV29-1 and TRBJ2-7; D unclear. The CDR3 contains 14 residues. The V end lost 3 bases, the J end lost 7 bases, and 19 bases lay between the germline ends. Germline-derived CDR1 and CDR2 are SQVTM and ANQGSEA. The CDR3 spells CSVEVGSEYREQYF. As DNA, the CDR3 is TGCAGCGTTGAGGTTGGGTCAGAGTATCGGGAGCAGTACTTC.

The chain combines TRBV30 with TRBJ2-1; possible D gene TRBD1, 5 bases. Per germline, CDR1 GTSNPN and CDR2 SVGIG (reference sequence). Trimming pared 1 base from V and 9 bases from J, leaving 10 bases between. This CDR3 contains 12 residues. CDR3 bases: TGTGCCTGGAGTGCCCAGGGCAGTGAGCAGTTCTTC. Its protein is CAWSAQGSEQFF. Full variable domain (remainder filled in from reference TRBV30 and TRBJ2-1): SQTIHQWPATLVQPVGSPLSLECTVEGTSNPNLYWYRQAAGRGLQLLFYSVGIGQISSEVPQNLSASRPQDRQFILSSKKLLLSDSGFYLCAWSAQGSEQFFGPGTRLTVL.

The rearrangement uses TRBV25-1 and TRBJ2-5, with D tentatively TRBD2 (5 bases). This CDR3 comprises 15 residues. Germline V gene data show CDR1 as MGHDK and CDR2 as SYGVNS. Trimming left V 4 bases short and J 2 bases short, with 14 bases between. The CDR3 spells CASSVGHGVQETQYF. CDR3 sequence (DNA): TGTGCCAGCAGTGTCGGTCACGGGGTTCAAGAGACCCAGTACTTC.

This chain uses TRBV27 with TRBJ1-1; D gene unclear. The V and J ends lost 2 bases and 4 bases respectively, with 17 bases between them. This CDR3 has 16 amino acids. Germline V lookup: CDR1 MNHEY, CDR2 SMNVEV (reference sequence). CDR3 bases: TGTGCCAGCAGTTTAACCCTACTGATGGTTGGCACTGAAGCTTTCTTT. Residues: CASSLTLLMVGTEAFF.

The table lists this clone with a few counts. This chain joins TRBV29-1 and TRBJ1-1; D uncertain. V gave up 3 bases and J gave up 10 bases, with 12 bases separating them. Germline CDR1 is SQVTM and CDR2 is ANQGSEA. The CDR3 has 11 amino acids. CDR3 DNA sequence: TGCAGCGTTGAGGATTGGTTGGTAGCTTTCTTT. Its translation is CSVEDWLVAFF.

J is TRBJ2-5 and V is TRBV13; D is undetermined. Germline CDR1 reads PRHDT; CDR2 reads FYEKMQ (reference sequence). The CDR3 sequence is 13 residues long. V was pared by 0 bases and J by 1 base, with 3 bases between. The chain's CDR3 is CASSLGLQETQYF. CDR3 in DNA: TGTGCCAGCAGCTTAGGCCTCCAAGAGACCCAGTACTTC.

V gene TRBV29-1 combines with J gene TRBJ2-1; D could derive from TRBD1 or TRBD2 (5 bases each). Germline V CDR1 and CDR2: SQVTM, ANQGSEA. V was pared by 7 bases and J by 8 bases, with 12 bases between. There are 11 residues in the CDR3. The CDR3 spells CSAHRDDEQFF. The CDR3 nucleotides are TGCAGCGCCCACCGGGACGATGAGCAGTTCTTC.

This clone was recorded a few times. The chain has TRBV29-1 and TRBJ2-3; D is tentatively TRBD1 or TRBD2 (5 bases each). This CDR3 is 13 amino acids long. V was clipped by 5 bases and J by 2 bases, with 11 bases between them. Germline CDR1 reads SQVTM; CDR2 reads ANQGSEA. The CDR3 region is CSVIGDPTDTQYF. The DNA of the CDR3 is TGCAGCGTTATAGGGGACCCCACAGATACGCAGTATTTT.

The V gene is TRBV29-1, the J gene TRBJ2-2; D not resolved. This CDR3 has 12 amino acids. CDR1 and CDR2 (germline): SQVTM, ANQGSEA. V was shortened by 4 bases and J by 1 base, with 4 bases between the two germline ends. The CDR3 bases are TGCAGCGTTGCACAGAACACCGGGGAGCTGTTTTTT. Its translation is CSVAQNTGELFF.

This clone was counted a few times. This chain uses TRBV29-1 with TRBJ2-7; D is perhaps TRBD1 (5 bases). The CDR3 has 13 amino acids. Germline V gives CDR1 SQVTM, CDR2 ANQGSEA. Deletions cut 3 bases from V and 3 bases from J, with 12 bases between. The CDR3 sequence is CSVDGQGVYEQYF. CDR3 nucleotides: TGCAGCGTTGATGGTCAGGGCGTCTACGAGCAGTACTTC.

This clone appeared a few times. The V gene is TRBV7-9, the J gene TRBJ2-7; D possibly uses TRBD1 or TRBD2 (5 bases each). CDR1 SEHNR and CDR2 FQNEAQ come from the germline V gene (reference sequence). V lost 1 base and J lost 6, with 10 bases in between. The CDR3 sequence is 13 residues long. The CDR3, as DNA: TGTGCCAGCAGCTTAGGAGGGGCAGGCGAGCAGTACTTC. Translation gives CASSLGGAGEQYF. Supplemented by reference TRBV7-9 and TRBJ2-7, the full variable domain reads DTGVSQNPRHKITKRGQNVTFRCDPISEHNRLYWYRQTLGQGPEFLTYFQNEAQLEKSRLLSDRFSAERPKGSFSTLEIQRTEQGDSAMYLCASSLGGAGEQYFGPGTRLTVT.

The V gene is TRBV15, the J gene TRBJ2-1; TRBD2 agrees at 11 bases. Germline-derived CDR1 and CDR2 are LNHNV and YYDKDF (reference sequence). With V trimmed by 1 base and J by 7 bases, 6 bases remained unmatched. The CDR3 covers 16 residues. The CDR3 DNA sequence: TGTGCCACCAGCAGAGTAGCGGGAGGGCCCTCGAATGAGCAGTTCTTC. Translated: CATSRVAGGPSNEQFF. Supplemented by reference TRBV15 and TRBJ2-1, the full variable domain reads DAMVIQNPRYQVTQFGKPVTLSCSQTLNHNVMYWYQQKSSQAPKLLFHYYDKDFNNEADTPDNFQSRRPNTSFCFLDIRSPGLGDTAMYLCATSRVAGGPSNEQFFGPGTRLTVL.

A few counts support this clone. The identical CDR3 is also encoded by other nucleotide sequences in the sample. V and J are TRBV29-1 and TRBJ1-2, with no clear D. The CDR3 consists of 10 residues. Trimming removed 4 bases from V and 8 bases from J, with 8 bases in between. CDR1 SQVTM and CDR2 ANQGSEA come from the germline V gene. In DNA, the CDR3 is TGCAGCGTTGTTTCGTCGGGCTACACCTTC. Translated: CSVVSSGYTF.